Below, 10 T cell receptor beta chains from the same sample are listed, as sequenced in a study of OX40 agonist ivuxolimab in advanced cancers. Sequencing used immunoSEQ multiplex PCR; TCRdb keeps in-frame clones, though not all of them. The table includes 60,000 to 70,000 clones, 86% detected once. The specimen was CD4+ or CD8+ T cells sorted from blood, collected in a trial of the OX40 agonist ivuxolimab. These receptors were collected from an adult with an advanced solid tumor such as melanoma, head and neck, liver or kidney cancer.

With respect to this clone: Other DNA sequences in the sample encode the same CDR3. This chain joins TRBV20-1 and TRBJ2-5; 7 bases line up with TRBD1. The junction had 1 base not matched to a gene; V was cut back by 6 bases and J by 3 bases. This CDR3 comprises 11 residues. Germline V lookup: CDR1 DFQATT, CDR2 SNEGSKA (reference sequence). CDR3 nucleotides: TGCAGTGCAACAGGGGAAGAGACCCAGTACTTC. Translated, it gives CSATGEETQYF.

This clone appeared once. The genes are TRBV5-6 and TRBJ1-2, with TRBD1 matching over 11 bases. CDR1 and CDR2 from the germline V gene are SGHDT and YYEEEE. The CDR3 is 14 residues long. Trimming cost V 4 bases and J 2 bases; bases outside gene matches: 1. The CDR3: CASSGDRGNYGYTF. In nucleotides, the CDR3 is TGTGCCAGCAGCGGGGACAGGGGGAACTATGGCTACACCTTC.

This chain connects TRBV5-1 to TRBJ2-3; 9 bases agree with TRBD1. J gave up 2 bases and V 0 bases, and 4 bases lay outside the gene matches. This CDR3 region has 16 residues. Germline values: CDR1 SGHRS, CDR2 YFSETQ. The CDR3 is CASSLGGQGSTDTQYF. The CDR3 DNA is TGCGCCAGCAGCTTGGGAGGACAGGGGTCCACAGATACGCAGTATTTT.

This chain joins TRBV9 and TRBJ1-1; D is perhaps TRBD1 (5 bases). The CDR3 has 18 residues. V shed 2 bases and J shed 0 bases, with 20 bases lying between them. The V gene's germline CDR1 is SGDLS and CDR2 YYNGEE. Here the CDR3 DNA reads TGTGCCAGCAGCGTCGGCACACAGGTCCAAGGGATGAACACTGAAGCTTTCTTT. The encoded protein is CASSVGTQVQGMNTEAFF.

This clone was observed once. The rearrangement links TRBV30 to TRBJ1-1; D ambiguous. Between the trimmed V and J ends, which lost 0 bases and 5 bases, there was a span of 13 bases. CDR3 length equals 14 residues. CDR1 is GTSNPN, CDR2 SVGIG, per germline (reference sequence). The DNA for the CDR3 is TGTGCCTGGAGTGTGGAGGGCGGGCGGACTGAAGCTTTCTTT. This translates into CAWSVEGGRTEAFF.

The V call is TRBV2, the J call TRBJ1-1; D remains unclear. CDR3 length: 18 amino acids. Between the trimmed V and J ends, which lost 7 bases and 3 bases, there was a span of 27 bases. Germline values: CDR1 SNHLY, CDR2 FYNNEI. DNA of the CDR3: TGTGCCAGCATCCTTCGCGAAGGAGGCGATCTACGGGACACTGAAGCTTTCTTT. Residues: CASILREGGDLRDTEAFF.

The J gene is TRBJ2-5, the V gene TRBV21-1; the tabulated D call, TRBD1, remains unverified against the DNA. TRBV21-1 is a listed pseudogene. The CDR3 is 15 residues long. The CDR3 region is CASSRAQGSPGTQYF. The CDR3 nucleotides read TGTGCCAGCAGCAGGGCCCAGGGATCACCGGGGACCCAGTACTTC.

V is TRBV6-6 and J is TRBJ2-5; 9 bases are shared with TRBD2. Germline lookup yields CDR1 MNHNY and CDR2 SVGAGI (reference sequence). V trimming: 7 bases; J trimming: 3 bases; junction bases outside the gene matches: 3. The CDR3 totals 13 residues. The CDR3 here is CASNRLAEETQYF. CDR3 nucleotides: TGTGCCAGCAATAGACTAGCGGAAGAGACCCAGTACTTC.

This rearrangement joins TRBV9 to TRBJ2-1; D is possibly TRBD2 (5 bases). The CDR3 has 11 residues. Deletions cut 6 bases from V and 7 bases from J, with 8 bases between. The germline V gene has CDR1 SGDLS and CDR2 YYNGEE. CDR3 sequence reads: CASTRENEQFF. The CDR3 DNA is TGTGCCAGCACGAGGGAGAATGAGCAGTTCTTC.

This clone has a handful of counts. The V gene is TRBV28, the J gene TRBJ2-3; weak D call: TRBD2 (5 bases). The germline V gene has CDR1 MDHEN and CDR2 SYDVKM. The V end lost 8 bases, the J end lost 0 bases, and 12 bases lay between the germline ends. This CDR3 comprises 14 residues. This CDR3 is CASRPGGSTDTQYF. CDR3 bases: TGTGCCAGCCGTCCCGGCGGGAGCACAGATACGCAGTATTTT.